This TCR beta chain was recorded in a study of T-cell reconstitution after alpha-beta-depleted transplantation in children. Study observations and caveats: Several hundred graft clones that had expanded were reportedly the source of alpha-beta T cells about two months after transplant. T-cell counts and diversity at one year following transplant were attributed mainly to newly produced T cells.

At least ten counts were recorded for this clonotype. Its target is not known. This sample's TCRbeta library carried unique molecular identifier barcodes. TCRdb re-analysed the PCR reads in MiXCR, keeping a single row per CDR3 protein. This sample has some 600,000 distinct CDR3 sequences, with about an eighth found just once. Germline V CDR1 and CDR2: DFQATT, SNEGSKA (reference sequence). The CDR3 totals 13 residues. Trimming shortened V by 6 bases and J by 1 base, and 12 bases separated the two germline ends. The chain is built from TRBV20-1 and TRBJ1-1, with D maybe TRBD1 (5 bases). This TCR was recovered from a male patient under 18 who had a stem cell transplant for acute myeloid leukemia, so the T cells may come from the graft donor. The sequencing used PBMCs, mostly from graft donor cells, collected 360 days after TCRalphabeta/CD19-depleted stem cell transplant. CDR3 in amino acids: CSADSIQNTEAFF. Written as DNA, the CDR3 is TGCAGTGCCGACAGCATACAGAACACTGAAGCTTTCTTT.